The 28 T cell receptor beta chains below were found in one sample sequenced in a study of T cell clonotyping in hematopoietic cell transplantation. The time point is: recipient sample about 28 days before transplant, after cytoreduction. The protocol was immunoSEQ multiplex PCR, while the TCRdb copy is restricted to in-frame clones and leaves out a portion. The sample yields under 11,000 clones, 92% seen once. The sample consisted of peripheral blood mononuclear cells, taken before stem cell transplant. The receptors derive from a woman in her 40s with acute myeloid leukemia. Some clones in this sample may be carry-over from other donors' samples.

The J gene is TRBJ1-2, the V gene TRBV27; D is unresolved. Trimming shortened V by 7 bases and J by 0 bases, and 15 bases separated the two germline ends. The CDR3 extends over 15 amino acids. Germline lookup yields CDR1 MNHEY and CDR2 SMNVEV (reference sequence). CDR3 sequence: CASKGSGEPNYGYTF. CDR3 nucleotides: TGTGCCAGCAAGGGATCCGGGGAACCTAACTATGGCTACACCTTC.

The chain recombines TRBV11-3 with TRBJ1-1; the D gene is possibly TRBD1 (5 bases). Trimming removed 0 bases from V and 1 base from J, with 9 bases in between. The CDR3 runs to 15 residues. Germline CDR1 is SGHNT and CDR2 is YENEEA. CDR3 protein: CASSLDPGWNTEAFF. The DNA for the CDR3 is TGTGCCAGCAGCTTAGATCCAGGGTGGAACACTGAAGCTTTCTTT.

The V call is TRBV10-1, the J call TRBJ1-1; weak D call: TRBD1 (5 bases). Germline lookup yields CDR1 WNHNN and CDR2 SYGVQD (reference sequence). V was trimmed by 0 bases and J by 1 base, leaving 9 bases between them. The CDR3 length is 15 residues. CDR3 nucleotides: TGCGCCAGCAGTGAGTCGGGGCAGAAGAACACTGAAGCTTTCTTT. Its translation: CASSESGQKNTEAFF.

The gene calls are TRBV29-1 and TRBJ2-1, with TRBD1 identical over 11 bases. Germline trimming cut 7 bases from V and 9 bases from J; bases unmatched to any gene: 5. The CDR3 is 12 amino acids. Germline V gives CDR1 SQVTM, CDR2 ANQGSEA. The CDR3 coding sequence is TGCAGCGCGGGACAGGGGGATGGTGAGCAGTTCTTC. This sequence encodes CSAGQGDGEQFF.

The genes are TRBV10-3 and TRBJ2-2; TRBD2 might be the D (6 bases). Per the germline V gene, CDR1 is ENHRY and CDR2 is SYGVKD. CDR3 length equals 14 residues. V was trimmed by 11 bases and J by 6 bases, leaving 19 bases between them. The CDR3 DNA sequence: TGTGCCGCCGCGGGCGTCGGGGGATCCGGGGAGCTGTTTTTT. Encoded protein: CAAAGVGGSGELFF.

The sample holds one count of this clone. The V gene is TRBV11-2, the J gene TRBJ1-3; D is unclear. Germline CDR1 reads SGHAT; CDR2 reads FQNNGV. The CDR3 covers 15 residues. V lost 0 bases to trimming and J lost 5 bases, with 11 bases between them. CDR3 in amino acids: CASSLDPGPRNTIYF. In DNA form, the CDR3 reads TGTGCCAGCAGCTTAGATCCGGGCCCGCGAAACACCATATATTTT.

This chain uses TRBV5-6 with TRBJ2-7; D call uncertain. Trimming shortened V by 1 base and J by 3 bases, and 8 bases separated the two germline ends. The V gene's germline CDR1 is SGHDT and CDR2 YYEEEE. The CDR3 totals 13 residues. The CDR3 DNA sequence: TGTGCCAGCAGCTTGTCTAACAGCTACGAGCAGTACTTC. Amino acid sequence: CASSLSNSYEQYF.

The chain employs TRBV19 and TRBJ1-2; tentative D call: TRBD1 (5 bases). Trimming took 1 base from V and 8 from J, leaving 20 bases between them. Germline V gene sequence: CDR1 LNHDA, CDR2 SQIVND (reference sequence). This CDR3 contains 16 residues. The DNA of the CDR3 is TGTGCCAGTAGTATAGGGCGTTCGACAGCCTATGTAGGCTACACCTTC. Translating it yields CASSIGRSTAYVGYTF.

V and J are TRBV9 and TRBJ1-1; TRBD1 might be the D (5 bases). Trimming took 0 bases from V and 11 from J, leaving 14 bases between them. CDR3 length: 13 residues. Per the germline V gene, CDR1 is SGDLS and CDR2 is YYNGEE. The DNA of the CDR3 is TGTGCCAGCAGCGTAGCCGGTGGGGGAAAGGCTTTCTTT. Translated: CASSVAGGGKAFF.

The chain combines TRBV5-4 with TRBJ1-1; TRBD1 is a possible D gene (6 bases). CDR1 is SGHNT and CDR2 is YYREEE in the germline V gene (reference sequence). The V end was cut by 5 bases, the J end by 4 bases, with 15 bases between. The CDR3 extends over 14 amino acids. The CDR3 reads CASREGHNPTEAFF. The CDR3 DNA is TGTGCCAGCAGGGAGGGACACAACCCCACTGAAGCTTTCTTT.

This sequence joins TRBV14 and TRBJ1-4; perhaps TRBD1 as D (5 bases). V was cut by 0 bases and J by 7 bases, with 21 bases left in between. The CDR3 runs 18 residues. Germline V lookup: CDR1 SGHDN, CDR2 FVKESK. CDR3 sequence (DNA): TGTGCCAGCAGCCAAGAAAAGGGGAAGACAGCTGGGGGTGAAAAACTGTTTTTT. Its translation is CASSQEKGKTAGGEKLFF.

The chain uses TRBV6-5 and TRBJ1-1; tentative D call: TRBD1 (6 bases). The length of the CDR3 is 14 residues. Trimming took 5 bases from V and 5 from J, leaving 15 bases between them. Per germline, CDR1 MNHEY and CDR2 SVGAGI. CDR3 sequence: CASSEQGTRTEAFF. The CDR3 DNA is TGTGCCAGCAGTGAACAGGGCACACGGACTGAAGCTTTCTTT.

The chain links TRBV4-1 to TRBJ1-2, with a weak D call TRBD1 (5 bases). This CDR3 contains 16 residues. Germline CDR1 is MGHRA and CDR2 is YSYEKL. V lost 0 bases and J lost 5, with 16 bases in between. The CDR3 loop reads CASSQELDRGAYGYTF. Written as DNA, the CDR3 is TGCGCCAGCAGCCAAGAGCTAGACAGAGGGGCATATGGCTACACCTTC.

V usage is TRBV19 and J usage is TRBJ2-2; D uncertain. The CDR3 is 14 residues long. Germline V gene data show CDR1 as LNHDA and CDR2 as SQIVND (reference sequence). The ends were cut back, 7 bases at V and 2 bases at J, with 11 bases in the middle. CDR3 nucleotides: TGTGCCAGTACCCCGGATTCTAACACCGGGGAGCTGTTTTTT. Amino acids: CASTPDSNTGELFF.

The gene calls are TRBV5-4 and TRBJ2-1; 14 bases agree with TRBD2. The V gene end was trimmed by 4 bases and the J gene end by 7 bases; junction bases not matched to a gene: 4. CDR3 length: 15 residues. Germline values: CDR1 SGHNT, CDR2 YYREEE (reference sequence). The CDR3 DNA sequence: TGTGCCAGCAGCCCCGGACTAGCGGGAGGAAATGAGCAGTTCTTC. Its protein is CASSPGLAGGNEQFF. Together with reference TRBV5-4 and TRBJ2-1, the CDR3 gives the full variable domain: ETGVTQSPTHLIKTRGQQVTLRCSSQSGHNTVSWYQQALGQGPQFIFQYYREEENGRGNFPPRFSGLQFPNYSSELNVNALELDDSALYLCASSPGLAGGNEQFFGPGTRLTVL.

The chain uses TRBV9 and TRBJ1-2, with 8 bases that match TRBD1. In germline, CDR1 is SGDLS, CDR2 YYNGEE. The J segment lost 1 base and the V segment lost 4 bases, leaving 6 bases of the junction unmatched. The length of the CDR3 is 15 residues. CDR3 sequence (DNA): TGTGCCAGCAGCATTGGGACAGGAATTAACTATGGCTACACCTTC. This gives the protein CASSIGTGINYGYTF. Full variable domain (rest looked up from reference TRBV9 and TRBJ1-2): DSGVTQTPKHLITATGQRVTLRCSPRSGDLSVYWYQQSLDQGLQFLIQYYNGEERAKGNILERFSAQQFPDLHSELNLSSLELGDSALYFCASSIGTGINYGYTFGSGTRLTVV.

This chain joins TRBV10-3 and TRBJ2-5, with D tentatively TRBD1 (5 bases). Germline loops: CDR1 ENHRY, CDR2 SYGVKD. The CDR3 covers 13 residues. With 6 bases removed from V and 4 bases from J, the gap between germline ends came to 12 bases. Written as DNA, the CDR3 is TGTGCCATCAGACTGGCCCAGGGAGAGACCCAGTACTTC. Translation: CAIRLAQGETQYF.

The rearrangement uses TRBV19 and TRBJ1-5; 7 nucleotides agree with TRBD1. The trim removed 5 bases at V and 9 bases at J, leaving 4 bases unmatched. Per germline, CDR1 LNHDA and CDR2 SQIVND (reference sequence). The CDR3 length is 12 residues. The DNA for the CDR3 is TGTGCCAGTAGTGAGGGGGCCGGGCCCCAGCATTTT. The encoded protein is CASSEGAGPQHF.

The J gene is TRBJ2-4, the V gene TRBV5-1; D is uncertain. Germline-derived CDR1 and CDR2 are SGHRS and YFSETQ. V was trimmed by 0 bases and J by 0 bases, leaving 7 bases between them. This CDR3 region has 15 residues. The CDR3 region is CASSLDEIAKNIQYF. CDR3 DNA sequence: TGCGCCAGCAGCTTGGACGAGATAGCCAAAAACATTCAGTACTTC.

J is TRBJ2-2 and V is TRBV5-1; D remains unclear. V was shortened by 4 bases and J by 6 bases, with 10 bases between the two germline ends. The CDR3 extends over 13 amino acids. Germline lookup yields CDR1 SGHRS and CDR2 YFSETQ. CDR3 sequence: CASSRRTAGELFF. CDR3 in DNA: TGCGCCAGCAGCCGTAGGACGGCCGGGGAGCTGTTTTTT.

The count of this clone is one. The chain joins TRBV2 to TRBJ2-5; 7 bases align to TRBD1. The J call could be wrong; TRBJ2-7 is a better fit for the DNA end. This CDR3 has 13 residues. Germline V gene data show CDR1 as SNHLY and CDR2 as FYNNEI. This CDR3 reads CATNTGTVAEQYF. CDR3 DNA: TGTGCCACAAACACCGGGACAGTTGCCGAGCAGTACTTC.

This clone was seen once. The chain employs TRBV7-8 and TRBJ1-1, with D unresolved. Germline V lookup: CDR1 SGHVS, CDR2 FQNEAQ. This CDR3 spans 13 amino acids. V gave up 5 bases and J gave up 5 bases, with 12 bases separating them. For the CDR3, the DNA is TGTGCCAGCAGCCCTCGCTTGGGGACTGAAGCTTTCTTT. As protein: CASSPRLGTEAFF.

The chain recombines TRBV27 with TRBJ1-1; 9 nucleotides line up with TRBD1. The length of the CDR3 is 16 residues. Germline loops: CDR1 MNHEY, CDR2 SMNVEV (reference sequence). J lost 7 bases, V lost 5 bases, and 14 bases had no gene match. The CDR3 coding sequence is TGTGCCAGCAGTCCGCTACCCGGGACAGGGTGGCGTGAAGCTTTCTTT. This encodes CASSPLPGTGWREAFF.

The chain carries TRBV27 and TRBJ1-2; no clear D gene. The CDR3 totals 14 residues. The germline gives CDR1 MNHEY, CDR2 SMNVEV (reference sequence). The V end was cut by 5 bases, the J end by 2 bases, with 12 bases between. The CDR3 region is CASSPLRQNYGYTF. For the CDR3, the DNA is TGTGCCAGCAGTCCGCTCCGCCAGAACTATGGCTACACCTTC.

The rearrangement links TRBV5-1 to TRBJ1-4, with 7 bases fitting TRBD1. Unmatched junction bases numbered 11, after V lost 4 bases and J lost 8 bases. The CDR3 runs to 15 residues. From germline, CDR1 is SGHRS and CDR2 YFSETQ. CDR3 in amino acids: CASSADRVEGEKLFF. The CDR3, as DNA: TGCGCCAGCAGCGCAGACAGGGTAGAAGGGGAAAAACTGTTTTTT.

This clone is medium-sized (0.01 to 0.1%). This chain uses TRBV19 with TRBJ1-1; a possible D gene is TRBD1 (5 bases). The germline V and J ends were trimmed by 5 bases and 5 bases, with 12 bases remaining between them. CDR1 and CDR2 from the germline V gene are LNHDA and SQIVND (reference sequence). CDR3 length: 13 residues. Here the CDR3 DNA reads TGTGCCAGTAGTCGGAGAGGGGCTACTGAAGCTTTCTTT. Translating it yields CASSRRGATEAFF.

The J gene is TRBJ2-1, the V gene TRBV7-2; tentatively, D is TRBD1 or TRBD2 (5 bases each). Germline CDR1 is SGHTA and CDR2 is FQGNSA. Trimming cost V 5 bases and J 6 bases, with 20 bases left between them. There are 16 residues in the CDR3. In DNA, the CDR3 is TGTGCCAGCAGCCCCCCGGACTGGAAGGGGATCAATGAGCAGTTCTTC. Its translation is CASSPPDWKGINEQFF. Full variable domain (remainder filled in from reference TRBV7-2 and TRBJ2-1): GAGVSQSPSNKVTEKGKDVELRCDPISGHTALYWYRQSLGQGLEFLIYFQGNSAPDKSGLPSDRFSAERTGGSVSTLTIQRTQQEDSAVYLCASSPPDWKGINEQFFGPGTRLTVL.

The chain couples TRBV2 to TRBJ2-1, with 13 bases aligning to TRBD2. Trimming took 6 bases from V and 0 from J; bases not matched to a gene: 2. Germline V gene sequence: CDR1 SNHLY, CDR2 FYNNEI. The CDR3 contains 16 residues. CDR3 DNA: TGTGCCAGCAGGGGACTAGCGGGACTCTCCTACAATGAGCAGTTCTTC. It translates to CASRGLAGLSYNEQFF. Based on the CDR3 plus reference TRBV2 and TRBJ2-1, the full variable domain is EPEVTQTPSHQVTQMGQEVILRCVPISNHLYFYWYRQILGQKVEFLVSFYNNEISEKSEIFDDQFSVERPDGSNFTLKIRSTKLEDSAMYFCASRGLAGLSYNEQFFGPGTRLTVL.